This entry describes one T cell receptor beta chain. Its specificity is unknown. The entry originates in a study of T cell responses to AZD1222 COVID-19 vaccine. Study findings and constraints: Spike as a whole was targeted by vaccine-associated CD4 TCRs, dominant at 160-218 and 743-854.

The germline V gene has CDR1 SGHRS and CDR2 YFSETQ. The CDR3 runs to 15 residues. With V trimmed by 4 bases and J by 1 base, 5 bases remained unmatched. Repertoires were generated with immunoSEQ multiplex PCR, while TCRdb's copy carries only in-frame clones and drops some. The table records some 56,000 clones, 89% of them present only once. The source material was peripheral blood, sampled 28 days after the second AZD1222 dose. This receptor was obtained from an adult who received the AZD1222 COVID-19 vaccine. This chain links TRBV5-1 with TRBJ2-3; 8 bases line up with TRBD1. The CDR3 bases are TGCGCCAGCAGCCCAGGACAGGGTGGCACAGATACGCAGTATTTT. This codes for CASSPGQGGTDTQYF.